This T cell receptor (beta chain) was obtained from a study of blood T cell repertoires in COVID-19. Concerning this clone: One junction end disagrees with the germline gene, perhaps due to a read error.

The CDR3 length is 15 residues. The germline gives CDR1 LNHDA, CDR2 SQIVND (reference sequence). The table came from immunoSEQ multiplex PCR; TCRdb's copy has only in-frame clones and leaves some out. The table includes approximately 120,000 clones, around 89% detected once. The genes are TRBV19 and TRBJ2-2, with 9 bases matching TRBD1. The sample was peripheral blood. The sequence was obtained from a human donor with acute or convalescent COVID-19. The donor label of this sample is uncertain. The DNA of the CDR3 is TGTGCCGGTAGCGACGACAGGGGGGGGACCGGGGAGCTGTTTTTT. Protein product: CAGSDDRGGTGELFF.